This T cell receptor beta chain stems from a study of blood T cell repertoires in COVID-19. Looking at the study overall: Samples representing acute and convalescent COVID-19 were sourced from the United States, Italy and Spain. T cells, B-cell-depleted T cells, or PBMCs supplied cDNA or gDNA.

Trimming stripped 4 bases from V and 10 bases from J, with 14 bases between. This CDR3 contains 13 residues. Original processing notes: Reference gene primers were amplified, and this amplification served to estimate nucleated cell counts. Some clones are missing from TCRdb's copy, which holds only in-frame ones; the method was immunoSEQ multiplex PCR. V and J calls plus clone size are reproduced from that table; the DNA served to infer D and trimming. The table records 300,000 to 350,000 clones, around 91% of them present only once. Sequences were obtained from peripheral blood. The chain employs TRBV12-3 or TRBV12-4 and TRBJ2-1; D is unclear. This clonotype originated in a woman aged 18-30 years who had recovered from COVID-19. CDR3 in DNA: TGTGCCAGCAGTTCTGATAGTCCCAGGGAGCAGTTCTTC. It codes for CASSSDSPREQFF.